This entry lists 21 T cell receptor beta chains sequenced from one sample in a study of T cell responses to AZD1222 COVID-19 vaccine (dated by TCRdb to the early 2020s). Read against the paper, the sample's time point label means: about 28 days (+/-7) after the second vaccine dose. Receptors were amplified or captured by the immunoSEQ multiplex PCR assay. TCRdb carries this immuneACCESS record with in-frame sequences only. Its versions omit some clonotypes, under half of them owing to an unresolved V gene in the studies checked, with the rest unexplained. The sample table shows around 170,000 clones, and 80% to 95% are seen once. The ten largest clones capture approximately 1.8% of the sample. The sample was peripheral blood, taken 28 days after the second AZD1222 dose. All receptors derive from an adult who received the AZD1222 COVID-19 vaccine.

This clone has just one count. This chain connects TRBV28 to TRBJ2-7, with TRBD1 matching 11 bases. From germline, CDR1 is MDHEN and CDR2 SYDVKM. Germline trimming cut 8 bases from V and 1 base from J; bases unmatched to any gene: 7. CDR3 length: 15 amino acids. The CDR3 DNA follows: TGTGCCAGCGGGACAGGGGGGGTTCAATCCTACGAGCAGTACTTC. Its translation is CASGTGGVQSYEQYF. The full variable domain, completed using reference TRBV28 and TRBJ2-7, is DVKVTQSSRYLVKRTGEKVFLECVQDMDHENMFWYRQDPGLGLRLIYFSYDVKMKEKGDIPEGYSVSREKKERFSLILESASTNQTSMYLCASGTGGVQSYEQYFGPGTRLTVT.

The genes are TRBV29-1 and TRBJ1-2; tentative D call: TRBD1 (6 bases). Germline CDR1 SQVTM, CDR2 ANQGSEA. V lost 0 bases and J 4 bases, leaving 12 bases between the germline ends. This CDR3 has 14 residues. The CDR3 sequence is CSVEDRTETYGYTF. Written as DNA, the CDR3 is TGCAGCGTTGAAGATAGGACAGAGACCTATGGCTACACCTTC.

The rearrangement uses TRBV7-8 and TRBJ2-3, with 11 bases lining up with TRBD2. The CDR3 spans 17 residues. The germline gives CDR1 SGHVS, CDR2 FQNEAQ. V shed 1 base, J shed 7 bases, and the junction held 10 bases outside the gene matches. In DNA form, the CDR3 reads TGTGCCAGCAGCTTAGGGGTGGGAACTAGCGGGAGTCATACGCAGTATTTT. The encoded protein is CASSLGVGTSGSHTQYF.

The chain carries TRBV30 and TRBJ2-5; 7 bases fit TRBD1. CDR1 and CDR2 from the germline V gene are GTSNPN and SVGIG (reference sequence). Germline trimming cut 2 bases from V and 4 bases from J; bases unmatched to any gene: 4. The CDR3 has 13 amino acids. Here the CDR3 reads CAWSPGGSETQYF. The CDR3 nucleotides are TGTGCCTGGAGTCCAGGGGGATCAGAGACCCAGTACTTC.

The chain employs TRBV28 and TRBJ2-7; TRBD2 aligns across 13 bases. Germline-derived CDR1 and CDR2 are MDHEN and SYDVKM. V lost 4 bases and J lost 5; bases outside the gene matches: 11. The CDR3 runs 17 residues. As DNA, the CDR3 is TGTGCCAGCAGTTCTGGGACTAGCGGGACGGTTTCGGACGAGCAGTACTTC. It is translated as CASSSGTSGTVSDEQYF.

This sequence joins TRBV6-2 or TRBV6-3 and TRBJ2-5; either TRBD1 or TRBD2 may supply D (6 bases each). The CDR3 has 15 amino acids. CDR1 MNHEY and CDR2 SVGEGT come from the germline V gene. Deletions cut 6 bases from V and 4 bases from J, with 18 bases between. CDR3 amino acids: CASSPTPEGGETQYF. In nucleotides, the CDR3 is TGTGCCAGCAGCCCCACCCCAGAGGGGGGAGAGACCCAGTACTTC.

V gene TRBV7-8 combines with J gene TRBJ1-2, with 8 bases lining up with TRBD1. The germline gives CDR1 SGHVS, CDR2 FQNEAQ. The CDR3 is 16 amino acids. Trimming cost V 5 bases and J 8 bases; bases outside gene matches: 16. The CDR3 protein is CASSLRPGTGFGGYTF. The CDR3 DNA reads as TGTGCCAGCAGCCTACGTCCCGGGACAGGATTCGGGGGCTACACCTTC. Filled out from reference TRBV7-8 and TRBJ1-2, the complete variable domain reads GAGVSQSPRYKVAKRGQDVALRCDPISGHVSLFWYQQALGQGPEFLTYFQNEAQLDKSGLPSDRFFAERPEGSVSTLKIQRTQQEDSAVYLCASSLRPGTGFGGYTFGSGTRLTVV.

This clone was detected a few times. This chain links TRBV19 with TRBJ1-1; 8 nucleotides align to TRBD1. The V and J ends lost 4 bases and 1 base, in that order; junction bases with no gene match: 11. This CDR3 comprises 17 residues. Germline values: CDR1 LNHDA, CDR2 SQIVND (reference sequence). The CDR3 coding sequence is TGTGCCAGTAGTAATGGGTTCGGACAGGGAAAGAACACTGAAGCTTTCTTT. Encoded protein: CASSNGFGQGKNTEAFF.

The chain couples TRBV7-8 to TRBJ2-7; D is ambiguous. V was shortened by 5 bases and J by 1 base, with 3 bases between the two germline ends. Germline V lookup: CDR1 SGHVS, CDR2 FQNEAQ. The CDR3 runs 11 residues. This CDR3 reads CASSPSYEQYF. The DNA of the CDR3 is TGTGCCAGCAGCCCGTCCTACGAGCAGTACTTC.

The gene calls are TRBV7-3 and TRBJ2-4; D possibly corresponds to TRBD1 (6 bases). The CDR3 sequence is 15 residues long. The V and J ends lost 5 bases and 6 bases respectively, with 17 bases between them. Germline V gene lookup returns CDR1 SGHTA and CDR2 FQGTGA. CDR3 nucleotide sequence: TGTGCCAGCAGCCCCCAGGCGACAGGCTTAAACATTCAGTACTTC. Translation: CASSPQATGLNIQYF.

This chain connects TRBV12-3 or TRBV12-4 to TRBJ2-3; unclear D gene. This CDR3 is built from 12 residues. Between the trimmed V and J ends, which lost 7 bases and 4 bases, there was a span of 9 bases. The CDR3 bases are TGTGCCAGCACCCCTAGGGCAGATACGCAGTATTTT. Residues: CASTPRADTQYF.

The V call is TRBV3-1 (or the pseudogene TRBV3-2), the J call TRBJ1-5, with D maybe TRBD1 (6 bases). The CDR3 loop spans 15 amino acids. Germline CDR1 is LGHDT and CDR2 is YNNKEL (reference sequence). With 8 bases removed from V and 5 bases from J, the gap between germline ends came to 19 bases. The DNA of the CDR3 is TGTGCCAGCCCGCCATCGGGGGCCCTCGATCAGCCCCAGCATTTT. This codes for CASPPSGALDQPQHF.

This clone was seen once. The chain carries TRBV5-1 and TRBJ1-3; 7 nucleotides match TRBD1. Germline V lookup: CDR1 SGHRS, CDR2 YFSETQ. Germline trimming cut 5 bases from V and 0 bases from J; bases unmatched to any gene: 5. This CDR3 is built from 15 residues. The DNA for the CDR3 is TGCGCCAGCAGAGAGACAGGGCTCTCTGGAAACACCATATATTTT. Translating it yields CASRETGLSGNTIYF.

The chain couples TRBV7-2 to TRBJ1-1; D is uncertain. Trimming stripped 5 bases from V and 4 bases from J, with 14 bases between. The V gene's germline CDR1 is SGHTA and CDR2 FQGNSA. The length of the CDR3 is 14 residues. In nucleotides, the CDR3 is TGTGCCAGCAGCCTGTTCGGGCCGTCCACTGAAGCTTTCTTT. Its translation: CASSLFGPSTEAFF.

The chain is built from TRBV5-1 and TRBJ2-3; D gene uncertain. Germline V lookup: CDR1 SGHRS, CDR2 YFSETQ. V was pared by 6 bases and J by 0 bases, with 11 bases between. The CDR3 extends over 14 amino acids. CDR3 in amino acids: CASTIQKSTDTQYF. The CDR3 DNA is TGCGCCAGCACCATTCAGAAAAGCACAGATACGCAGTATTTT.

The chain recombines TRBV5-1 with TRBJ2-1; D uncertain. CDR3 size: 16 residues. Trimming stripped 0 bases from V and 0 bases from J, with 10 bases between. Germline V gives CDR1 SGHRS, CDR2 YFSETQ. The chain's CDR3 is CASSLAAQSSYNEQFF. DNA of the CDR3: TGCGCCAGCAGCTTGGCCGCCCAGAGCTCCTACAATGAGCAGTTCTTC.

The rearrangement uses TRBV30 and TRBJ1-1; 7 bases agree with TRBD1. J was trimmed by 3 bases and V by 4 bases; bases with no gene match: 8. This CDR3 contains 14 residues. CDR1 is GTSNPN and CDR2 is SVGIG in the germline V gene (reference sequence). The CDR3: CAWTIIDRDTEAFF. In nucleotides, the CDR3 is TGTGCCTGGACCATAATAGACAGGGACACTGAAGCTTTCTTT. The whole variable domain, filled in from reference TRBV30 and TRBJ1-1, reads SQTIHQWPATLVQPVGSPLSLECTVEGTSNPNLYWYRQAAGRGLQLLFYSVGIGQISSEVPQNLSASRPQDRQFILSSKKLLLSDSGFYLCAWTIIDRDTEAFFGQGTRLTVV.

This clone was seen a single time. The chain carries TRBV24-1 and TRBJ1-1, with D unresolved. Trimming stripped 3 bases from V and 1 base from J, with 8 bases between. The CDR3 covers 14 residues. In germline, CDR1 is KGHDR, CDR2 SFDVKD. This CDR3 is CATSDTTENTEAFF. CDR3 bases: TGTGCCACCAGTGATACCACCGAGAACACTGAAGCTTTCTTT.

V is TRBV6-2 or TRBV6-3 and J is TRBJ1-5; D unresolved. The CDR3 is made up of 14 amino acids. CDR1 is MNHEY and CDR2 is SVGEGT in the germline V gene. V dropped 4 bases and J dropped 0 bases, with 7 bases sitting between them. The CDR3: CASSLDDSNQPQHF. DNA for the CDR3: TGTGCCAGCAGTTTGGATGATAGCAATCAGCCCCAGCATTTT.

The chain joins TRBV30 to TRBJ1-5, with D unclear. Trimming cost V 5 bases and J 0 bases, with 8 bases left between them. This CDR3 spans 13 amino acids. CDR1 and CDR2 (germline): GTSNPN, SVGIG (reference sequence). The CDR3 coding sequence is TGTGCCTGGGGATACGGTAGCAATCAGCCCCAGCATTTT. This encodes CAWGYGSNQPQHF.

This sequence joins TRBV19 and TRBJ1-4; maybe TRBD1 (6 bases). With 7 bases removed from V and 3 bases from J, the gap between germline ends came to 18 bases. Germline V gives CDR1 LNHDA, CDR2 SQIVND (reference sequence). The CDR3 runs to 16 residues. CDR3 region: CASTTSTDRPNEKLFF. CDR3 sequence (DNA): TGTGCCAGTACCACGTCCACCGACAGGCCTAATGAAAAACTGTTTTTT.